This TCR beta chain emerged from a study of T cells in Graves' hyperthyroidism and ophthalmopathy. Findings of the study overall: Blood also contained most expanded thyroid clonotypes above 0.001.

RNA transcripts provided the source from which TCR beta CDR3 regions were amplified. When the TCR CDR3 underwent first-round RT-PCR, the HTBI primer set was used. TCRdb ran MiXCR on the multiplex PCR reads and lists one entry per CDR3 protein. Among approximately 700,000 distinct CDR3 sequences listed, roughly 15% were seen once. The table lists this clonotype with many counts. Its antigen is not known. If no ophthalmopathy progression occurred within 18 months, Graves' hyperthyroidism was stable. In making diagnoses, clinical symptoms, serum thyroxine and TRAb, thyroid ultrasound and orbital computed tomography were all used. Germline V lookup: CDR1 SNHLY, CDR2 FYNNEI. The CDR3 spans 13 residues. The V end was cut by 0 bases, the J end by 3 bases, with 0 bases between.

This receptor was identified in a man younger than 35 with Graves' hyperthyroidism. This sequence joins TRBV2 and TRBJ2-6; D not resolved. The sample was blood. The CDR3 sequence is CASSEAGANVLTF. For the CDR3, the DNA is TGTGCCAGCAGTGAAGCTGGGGCCAACGTCCTGACTTTC.